This T cell receptor beta chain is from a study of control samples from healthy donors and cancer patients. Produced via immunoSEQ multiplex PCR; TCRdb's table is partial and in-frame only. The sample yields under 50,000 clones, more than 70% seen once. Germline CDR1 reads SGHTA; CDR2 reads FQGNSA. There are 14 residues in the CDR3. V gave up 1 base and J gave up 3 bases, with 9 bases separating them. The V call is TRBV7-2, the J call TRBJ1-2; weak D call: TRBD1 (6 bases). The receptor's source is a woman aged 60-75 years with lung cancer. The sequenced sample consisted of PBMCs. This CDR3 is CASSLVSGDYGYTF. The DNA for the CDR3 is TGTGCCAGCAGCTTAGTATCAGGGGACTATGGCTACACCTTC.